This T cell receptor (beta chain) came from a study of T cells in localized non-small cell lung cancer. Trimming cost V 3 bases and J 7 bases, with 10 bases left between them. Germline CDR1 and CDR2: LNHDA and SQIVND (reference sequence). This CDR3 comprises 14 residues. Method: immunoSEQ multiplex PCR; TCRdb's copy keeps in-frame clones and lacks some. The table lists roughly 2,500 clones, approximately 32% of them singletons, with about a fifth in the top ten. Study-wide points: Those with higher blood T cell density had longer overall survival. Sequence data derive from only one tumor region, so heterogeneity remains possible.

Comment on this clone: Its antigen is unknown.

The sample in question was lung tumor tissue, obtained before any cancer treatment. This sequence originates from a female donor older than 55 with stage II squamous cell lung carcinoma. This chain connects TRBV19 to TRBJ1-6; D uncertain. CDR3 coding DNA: TGTGCCAGTAGTATCAACGGCTTAAATTCACCCCTCCACTTT. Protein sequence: CASSINGLNSPLHF.